This T cell receptor (beta chain) appears in the sequencing data of a study of siplizumab effects on memory and regulatory T cells. Cells that made up the mixed lymphocyte reaction were cocultured at 37°C for 6 to 7 days. Some clones are missing from TCRdb's copy, which holds only in-frame ones; the method was immunoSEQ multiplex PCR. The sample holds almost 15,000 clones, 35% to 45% seen once. This CDR3 comprises 19 residues. CDR1 and CDR2 (germline): MGHRA, YSYEKL. V lost 4 bases, J lost 0 bases, and 22 bases lay in between. Only a few counts were recorded for this clone. No antigen is known for it. The chain recombines TRBV4-1 with TRBJ2-4; D is unresolved. The sequence was collected from a human donor in good health; the cells came from an allogeneic mixed lymphocyte reaction. Some clones in this sample may be carry-over from other donors' samples. The specimen sequenced was CFSE-low (dividing) CD4+ T cells sorted from an allogeneic mixed lymphocyte reaction. The CDR3 coding sequence is TGCGCCAGCAGCCCCGGGCCCCAGTTCGTGGGATTAGCCAAAAACATTCAGTACTTC. Encoded protein: CASSPGPQFVGLAKNIQYF.